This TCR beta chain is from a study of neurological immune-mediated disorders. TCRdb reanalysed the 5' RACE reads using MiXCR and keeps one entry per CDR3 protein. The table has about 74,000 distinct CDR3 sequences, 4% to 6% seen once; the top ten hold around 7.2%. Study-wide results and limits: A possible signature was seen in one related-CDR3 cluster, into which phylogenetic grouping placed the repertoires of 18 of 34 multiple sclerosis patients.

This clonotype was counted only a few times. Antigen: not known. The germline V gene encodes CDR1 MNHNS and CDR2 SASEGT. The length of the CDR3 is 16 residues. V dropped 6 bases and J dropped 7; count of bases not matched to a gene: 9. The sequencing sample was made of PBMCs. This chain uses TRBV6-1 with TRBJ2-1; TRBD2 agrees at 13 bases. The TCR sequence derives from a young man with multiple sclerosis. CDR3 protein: CASRQRLAGGVNEQFF. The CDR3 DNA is TGTGCCAGCAGACAAAGACTAGCGGGAGGTGTAAATGAGCAGTTCTTC.